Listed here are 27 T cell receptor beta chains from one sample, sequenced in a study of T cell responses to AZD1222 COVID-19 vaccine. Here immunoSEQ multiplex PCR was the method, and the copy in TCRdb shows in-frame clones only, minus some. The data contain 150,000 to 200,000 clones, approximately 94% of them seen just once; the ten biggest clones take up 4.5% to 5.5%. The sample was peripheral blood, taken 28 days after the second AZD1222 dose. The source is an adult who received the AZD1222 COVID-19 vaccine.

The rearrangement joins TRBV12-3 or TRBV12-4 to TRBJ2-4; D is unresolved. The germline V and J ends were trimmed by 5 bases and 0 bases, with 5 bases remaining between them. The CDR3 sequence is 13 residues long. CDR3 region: CASSQLAKNIQYF. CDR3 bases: TGTGCCAGCAGTCAATTAGCCAAAAACATTCAGTACTTC.

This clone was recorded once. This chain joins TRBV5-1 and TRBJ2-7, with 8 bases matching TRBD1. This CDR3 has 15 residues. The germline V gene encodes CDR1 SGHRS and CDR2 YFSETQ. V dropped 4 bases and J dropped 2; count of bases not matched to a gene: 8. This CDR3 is CASSIWTGMAYEQYF. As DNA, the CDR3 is TGCGCCAGCAGCATATGGACAGGGATGGCCTACGAGCAGTACTTC.

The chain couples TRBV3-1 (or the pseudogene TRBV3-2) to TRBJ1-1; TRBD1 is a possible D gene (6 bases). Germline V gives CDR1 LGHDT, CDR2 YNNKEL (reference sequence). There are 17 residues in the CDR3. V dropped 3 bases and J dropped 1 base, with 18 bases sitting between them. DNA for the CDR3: TGTGCCAGCAGCCACCGAAAAACCTCGACAGGGAACACTGAAGCTTTCTTT. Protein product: CASSHRKTSTGNTEAFF.

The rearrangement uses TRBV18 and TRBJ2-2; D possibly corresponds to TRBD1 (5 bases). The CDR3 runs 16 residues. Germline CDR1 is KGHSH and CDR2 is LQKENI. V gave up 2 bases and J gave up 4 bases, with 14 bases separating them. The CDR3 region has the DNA TGTGCCAGCTCACCAAGGGTGGGGCCTCCCACCGGGGAGCTGTTTTTT. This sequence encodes CASSPRVGPPTGELFF.

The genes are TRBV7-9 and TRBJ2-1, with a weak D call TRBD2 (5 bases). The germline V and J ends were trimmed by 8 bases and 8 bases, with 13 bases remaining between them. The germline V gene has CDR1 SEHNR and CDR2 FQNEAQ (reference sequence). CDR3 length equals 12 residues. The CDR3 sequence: CASSTWRDEQFF. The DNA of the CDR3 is TGTGCCAGCTCGACGTGGCGGGATGAGCAGTTCTTC.

The CDR3 sequence: CASSTRDRAYQPQHF. The CDR3 bases are TGTGCCAGCAGTACCCGGGACAGGGCGTATCAGCCCCAGCATTTT. The rearrangement uses TRBV6-2 or TRBV6-3 and TRBJ1-5, with TRBD1 matching over 9 bases. There are 15 residues in the CDR3. In germline, CDR1 is MNHEY, CDR2 SVGEGT. V shed 5 bases, J shed 5 bases, and the junction held 7 bases outside the gene matches.

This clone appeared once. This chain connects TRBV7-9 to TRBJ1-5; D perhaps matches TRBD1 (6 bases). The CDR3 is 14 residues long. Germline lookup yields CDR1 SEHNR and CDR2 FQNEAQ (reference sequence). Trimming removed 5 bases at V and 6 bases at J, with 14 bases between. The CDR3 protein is CASSPEGDRQPQHF. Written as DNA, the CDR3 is TGTGCCAGCAGCCCAGAGGGGGATCGTCAGCCCCAGCATTTT.

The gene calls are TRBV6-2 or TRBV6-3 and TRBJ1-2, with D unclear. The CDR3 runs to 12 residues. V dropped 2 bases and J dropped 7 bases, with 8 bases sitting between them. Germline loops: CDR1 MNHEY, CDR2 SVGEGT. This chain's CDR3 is CASSYQGFGYTF. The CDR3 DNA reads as TGTGCCAGCAGTTACCAAGGGTTTGGCTACACCTTC.

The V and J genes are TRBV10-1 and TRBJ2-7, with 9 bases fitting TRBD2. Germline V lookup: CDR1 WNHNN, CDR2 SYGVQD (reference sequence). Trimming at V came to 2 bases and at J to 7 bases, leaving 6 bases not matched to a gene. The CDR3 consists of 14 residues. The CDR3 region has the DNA TGCGCCAGCAGTGAGAGCAGCGGGAGGCAAGAGCAGTACTTC. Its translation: CASSESSGRQEQYF.

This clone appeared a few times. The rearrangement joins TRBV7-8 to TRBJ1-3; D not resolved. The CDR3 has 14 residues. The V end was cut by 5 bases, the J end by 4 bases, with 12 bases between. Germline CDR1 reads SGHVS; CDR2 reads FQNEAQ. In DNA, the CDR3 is TGTGCCAGCAGCGCGTCATTAGGGGGAAACACCATATATTTT. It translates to CASSASLGGNTIYF.

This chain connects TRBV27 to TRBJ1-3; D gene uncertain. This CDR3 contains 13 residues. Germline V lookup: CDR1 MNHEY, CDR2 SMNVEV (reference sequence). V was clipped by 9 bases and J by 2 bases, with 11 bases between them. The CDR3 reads CASSLFAGNTIYF. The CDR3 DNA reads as TGTGCCAGTTCACTCTTTGCTGGAAACACCATATATTTT.

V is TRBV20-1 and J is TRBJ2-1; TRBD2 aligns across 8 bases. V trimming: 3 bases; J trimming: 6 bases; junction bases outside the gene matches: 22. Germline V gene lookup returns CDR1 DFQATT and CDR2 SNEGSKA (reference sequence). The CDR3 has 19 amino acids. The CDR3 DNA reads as TGCAGTGCTAGTCGGTTCGTCTGGGCCGGGACTAGATTGTTCAATGAGCAGTTCTTC. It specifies CSASRFVWAGTRLFNEQFF.

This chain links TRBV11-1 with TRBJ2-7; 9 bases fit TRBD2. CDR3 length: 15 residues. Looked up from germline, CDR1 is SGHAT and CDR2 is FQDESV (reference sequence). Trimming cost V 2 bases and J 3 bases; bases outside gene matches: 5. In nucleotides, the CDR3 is TGTGCCAGCAGCTTATTGCGGGAGGGCCTCTACGAGCAGTACTTC. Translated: CASSLLREGLYEQYF.

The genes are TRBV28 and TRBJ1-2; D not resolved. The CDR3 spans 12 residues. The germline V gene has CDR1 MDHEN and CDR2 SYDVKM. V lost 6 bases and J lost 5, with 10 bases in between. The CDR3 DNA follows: TGTGCCAGCAGGGTTACAGCGTATGGCTACACCTTC. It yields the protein CASRVTAYGYTF.

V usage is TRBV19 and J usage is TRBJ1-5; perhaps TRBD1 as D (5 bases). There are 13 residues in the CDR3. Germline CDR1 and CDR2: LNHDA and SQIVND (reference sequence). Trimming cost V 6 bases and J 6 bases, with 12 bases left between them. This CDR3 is CASRPGGGQPQHF. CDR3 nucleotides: TGTGCCAGTAGGCCCGGGGGTGGTCAGCCCCAGCATTTT.

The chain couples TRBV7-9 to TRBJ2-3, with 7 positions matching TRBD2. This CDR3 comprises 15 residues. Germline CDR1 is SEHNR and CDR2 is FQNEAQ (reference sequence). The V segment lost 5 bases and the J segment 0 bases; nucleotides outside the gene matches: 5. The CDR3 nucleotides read TGTGCCAGCAGCCGAACTAGCGATAGCACAGATACGCAGTATTTT. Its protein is CASSRTSDSTDTQYF.

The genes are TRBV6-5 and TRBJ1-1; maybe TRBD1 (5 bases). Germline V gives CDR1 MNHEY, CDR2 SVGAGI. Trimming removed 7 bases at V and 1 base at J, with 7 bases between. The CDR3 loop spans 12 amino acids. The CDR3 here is CASTQGNTEAFF. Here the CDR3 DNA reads TGTGCCAGCACCCAGGGGAACACTGAAGCTTTCTTT.

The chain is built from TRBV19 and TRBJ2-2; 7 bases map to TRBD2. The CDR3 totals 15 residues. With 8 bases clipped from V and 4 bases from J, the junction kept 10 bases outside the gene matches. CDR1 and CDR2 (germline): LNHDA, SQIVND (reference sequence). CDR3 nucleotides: TGTGCCAGTCTGGGGAGGGAGTTAGGCACCGGGGAGCTGTTTTTT. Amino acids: CASLGRELGTGELFF.

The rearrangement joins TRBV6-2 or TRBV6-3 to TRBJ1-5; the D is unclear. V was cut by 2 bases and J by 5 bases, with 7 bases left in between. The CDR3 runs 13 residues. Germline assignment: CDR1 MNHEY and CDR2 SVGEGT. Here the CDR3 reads CASSYGPYQPQHF. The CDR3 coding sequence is TGTGCCAGCAGTTACGGGCCCTATCAGCCCCAGCATTTT.

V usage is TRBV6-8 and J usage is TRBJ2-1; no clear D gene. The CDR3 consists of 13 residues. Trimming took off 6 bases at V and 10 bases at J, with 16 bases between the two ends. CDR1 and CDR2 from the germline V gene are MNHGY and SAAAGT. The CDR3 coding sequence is TGTGCCAGCAGGTATACTGGGGTTAGGGAGCAGTTCTTC. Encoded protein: CASRYTGVREQFF.

The CDR3 sequence is CASSHLFGGLRETQYF. CDR3 nucleotide sequence: TGCGCCAGCAGTCATCTTTTCGGGGGGCTTAGGGAGACCCAGTACTTC. The chain is built from TRBV23-1 and TRBJ2-5, with a tentative D call TRBD2 (7 bases). TRBV23-1 has ORF status, its function being uncertain. V lost 3 bases, J lost 5 bases, and 19 bases lay in between. This CDR3 has 16 residues.

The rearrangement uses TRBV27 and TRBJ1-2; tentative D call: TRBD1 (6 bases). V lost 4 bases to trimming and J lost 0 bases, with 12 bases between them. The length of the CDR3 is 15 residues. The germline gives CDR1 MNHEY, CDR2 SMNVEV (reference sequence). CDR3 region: CASSSGAKANYGYTF. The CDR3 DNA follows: TGTGCCAGCAGTTCAGGGGCCAAAGCTAACTATGGCTACACCTTC.

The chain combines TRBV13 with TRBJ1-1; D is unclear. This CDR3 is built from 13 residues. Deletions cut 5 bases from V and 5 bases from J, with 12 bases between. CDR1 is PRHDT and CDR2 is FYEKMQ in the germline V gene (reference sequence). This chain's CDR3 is CASSPAWRTEAFF. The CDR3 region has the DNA TGTGCCAGCAGCCCGGCTTGGCGAACTGAAGCTTTCTTT.

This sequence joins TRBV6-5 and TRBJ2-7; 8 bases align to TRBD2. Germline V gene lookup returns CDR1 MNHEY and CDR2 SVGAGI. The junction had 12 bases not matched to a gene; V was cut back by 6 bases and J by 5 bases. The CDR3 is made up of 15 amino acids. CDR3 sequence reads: CASRRETGGPDEQYF. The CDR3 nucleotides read TGTGCCAGCAGGAGGGAGACGGGAGGGCCGGACGAGCAGTACTTC.

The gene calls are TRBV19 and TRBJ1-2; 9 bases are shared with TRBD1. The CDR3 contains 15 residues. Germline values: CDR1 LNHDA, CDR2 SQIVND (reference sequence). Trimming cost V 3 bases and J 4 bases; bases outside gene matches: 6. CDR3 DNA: TGTGCCAGTAGTATCATCGCGACAGGGGGCTATGGCTACACCTTC. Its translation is CASSIIATGGYGYTF.

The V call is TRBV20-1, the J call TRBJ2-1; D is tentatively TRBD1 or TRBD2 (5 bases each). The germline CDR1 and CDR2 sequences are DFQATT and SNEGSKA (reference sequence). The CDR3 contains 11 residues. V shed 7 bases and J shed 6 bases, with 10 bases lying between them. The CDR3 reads CSGPRGNEQFF. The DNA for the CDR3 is TGCAGTGGACCGAGGGGCAATGAGCAGTTCTTC.

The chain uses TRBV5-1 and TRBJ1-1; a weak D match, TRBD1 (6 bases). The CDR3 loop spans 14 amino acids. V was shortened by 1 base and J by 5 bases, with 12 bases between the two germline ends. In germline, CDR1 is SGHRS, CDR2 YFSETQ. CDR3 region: CASSLWLGGTEAFF. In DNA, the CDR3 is TGCGCCAGCAGCTTGTGGTTAGGGGGGACTGAAGCTTTCTTT.